This T cell receptor (beta chain) is drawn from a study of CD8 T cells in ankylosing spondylitis. This clonotype was observed a few times. Each CDR3 protein is one row after TCRdb ran MiXCR on the 5' RACE reads. The table lists about 220,000 distinct CDR3 sequences, more than 9% of them singletons. The receptor's source is a male donor with ankylosing spondylitis or in good health (not recorded which). The specimen sequenced was blood, either unsorted or a sorted T cell fraction (not recorded which).

This CDR3 reads CSARSRDQPQHF. The CDR3 DNA is TGCAGTGCTAGGTCCCGCGATCAGCCCCAGCATTTT. The chain combines TRBV20-1 with TRBJ1-5; no reliable D call. CDR3 length: 12 residues. The V end lost 3 bases, the J end lost 5 bases, and 8 bases lay between the germline ends. Germline CDR1 is DFQATT and CDR2 is SNEGSKA (reference sequence).